This TCR beta chain is from a study of tumor and adjacent non-tumor tissue in lung cancer. Looking at the study overall: Samples averaged roughly 4.2 million productive TCRbeta reads each. Study-wide findings and caveats: Top 100 clones took a larger repertoire share in normal lung.

Concerning this clonotype: The antigen remains unidentified. An end of the junction does not agree with germline; a read error may underlie this.

This sample's RNA came from whole unsorted tissue. The normal lung tissue was taken more than 3 cm from the tumor edge. Three rounds of nested PCR, following a modified ARM-PCR protocol, produced the TCRbeta library. TCRdb analysed the multiplex PCR reads with MiXCR anew, one entry per CDR3 protein. In the table there are about 110,000 distinct CDR3 sequences, 60% to 80% of which are singletons. Germline values: CDR1 MDHEN, CDR2 SYDVKM. The CDR3 is made up of 15 amino acids. The TCR was taken from a man aged 60-69 years with non-small cell lung cancer. Source material: distant non-tumor lung tissue. The chain joins TRBV28 to TRBJ2-7; 8 bases are a match to TRBD1. CDR3 protein: CDSGSPGQGRYEQYF. DNA for the CDR3: TGTGACAGCGGTTCACCTGGACAGGGACGATACGAGCAGTACTTC.